This TCR beta chain was captured in a study of blood T cell repertoires in COVID-19. Original analysis: Researchers report that nucleated cell counts were estimated from reference gene primer amplification. Method: immunoSEQ multiplex PCR; TCRdb's copy keeps in-frame clones and lacks some. V, J and clone size derive from that table, while D and trimming were established from the DNA sequence. This sample carries about 70,000 clones, 75% to 85% of them seen once, and the ten largest clones take 6.3%. The ends lost 3 bases at V and 2 bases at J; junction bases unmatched: 9. Germline loops: CDR1 SGDLS, CDR2 YYNGEE. The CDR3 consists of 16 residues.

The receptor was derived from a woman aged 55-70 years with acute or convalescent COVID-19. The rearrangement uses TRBV9 and TRBJ2-3, with 7 positions matching TRBD2. Sequenced material: peripheral blood. The CDR3 coding sequence is TGTGCCAGCAGCGCAAGTAGGCTAGCGGTCACAGATACGCAGTATTTT. This codes for CASSASRLAVTDTQYF.